This is a list of T cell receptor beta chains from one sample in a study of early T cells in non-severe SARS-CoV-2 infection. MiXCR was run by TCRdb on the 5' RACE reads, yielding one entry per CDR3 protein. The repertoire holds tens of thousands of distinct CDR3 sequences, with around 7% as singletons. Source material: whole blood. Receptors originate from an adult who was a healthcare worker with PCR-confirmed SARS-CoV-2 infection or an uninfected control (not recorded which). The CDR3 runs from the conserved cysteine through the conserved F or W. A D gene is named only where the DNA matches it firmly. Rows give clone size only sometimes, using once, few, many, or a class for an expanded clone.

clone size	D gene	V gene	J gene	CDR3 length	CDR3 protein	CDR3 DNA
many	.	TRBV6-1	TRBJ1-4	12	CASSELPEKLFF	TGTGCCAGCAGTGAATTGCCAGAAAAACTGTTTTTT
many	.	TRBV30	TRBJ1-2	14	CAWSRTDKNYGYTF	TGTGCCTGGAGCCGGACAGACAAAAACTATGGCTACACCTTC
many	.	TRBV19	TRBJ1-1	12	CASSLPATEAFF	TGTGCCAGTAGTCTTCCTGCCACTGAAGCTTTCTTT
many	TRBD2	TRBV6-2/TRBV6-3	TRBJ2-7	13	CAGASGASYEQYF	TGTGCCGGCGCTAGCGGGGCCTCCTACGAGCAGTACTTC
few	.	TRBV11-2	TRBJ2-7	12	CASSSDTGEQYF	TGTGCCAGCAGCAGCGATACAGGGGAGCAGTACTTC
few	TRBD1	TRBV20-1	TRBJ2-1	16	CSALPLQGAFYNEQFF	TGCAGTGCCCTGCCGCTACAGGGGGCCTTTTACAATGAGCAGTTCTTC
.	TRBD1	TRBV7-6	TRBJ2-5	14	CASSPRTGEETQYF	TGTGCCAGCAGCCCCCGGACAGGGGAAGAGACCCAGTACTTC
.	.	TRBV9	TRBJ1-6	14	CASSSYRENSPLHF	TGTGCCAGCAGCTCCTACAGAGAGAATTCACCCCTCCACTTT
few	.	TRBV30	TRBJ1-5	14	CAWTLNGGSQPQHF	TGTGCCTGGACCTTGAACGGGGGGAGTCAGCCCCAGCATTTT
.	.	TRBV5-1	TRBJ1-2	13	CASSLQTDYGYTF	TGCGCCAGCAGCCTTCAGACGGACTATGGCTACACCTTC
few	.	TRBV10-3	TRBJ2-1	11	CAINTGPEQFF	TGTGCCATCAATACAGGGCCCGAGCAGTTCTTC
.	.	TRBV11-2	TRBJ2-7	15	CASSLRGGTDYEQYF	TGTGCCAGCAGCTTAAGGGGCGGGACAGACTACGAGCAGTACTTC
many	.	TRBV14	TRBJ2-1	13	CASSQQEYNEQFF	TGTGCCAGCAGCCAACAGGAGTACAATGAGCAGTTCTTC
.	.	TRBV14	TRBJ1-4	14	CASSPWGANEKLFF	TGTGCCAGCAGCCCATGGGGGGCCAATGAAAAACTGTTTTTT
many	TRBD1	TRBV6-5	TRBJ1-1	17	CASSYSLSGGQGGSAFF	TGTGCCAGCAGTTACTCCCTCTCCGGGGGACAGGGAGGGAGCGCTTTCTTT
many	TRBD1	TRBV12-3/TRBV12-4	TRBJ2-7	14	CASSLGQGAFEQYF	TGTGCCAGCAGTTTAGGACAGGGGGCCTTCGAGCAGTACTTC
few	.	TRBV7-3	TRBJ2-1	12	CASSRNLGEQFF	TGTGCCAGCAGTCGAAACCTAGGAGAGCAGTTCTTC
.	.	TRBV5-5	TRBJ2-3	15	CASSAGGVFTDTQYF	TGTGCCAGCAGCGCCGGTGGGGTATTCACAGATACGCAGTATTTT
many	.	TRBV3-1	TRBJ2-5	12	CASSQEDRAQYF	TGTGCCAGCAGCCAAGAAGATCGGGCCCAGTACTTC
.	.	TRBV9	TRBJ1-1	13	CASSVRRGTEAFF	TGTGCCAGCAGCGTTCGAAGGGGCACTGAAGCTTTCTTT
.	.	TRBV7-9	TRBJ1-4	19	CASSLNRGPRRGTNEKLFF	TGTGCCAGCAGCTTAAACCGCGGGCCCCGGAGGGGAACTAATGAAAAACTGTTTTTT
.	.	TRBV2	TRBJ1-4	14	CASRPGAGNEKLFF	TGTGCCAGCAGACCAGGGGCGGGGAATGAAAAACTGTTTTTT
.	.	TRBV12-5	TRBJ2-5	13	CASVAGERETQYF	TGTGCTAGTGTTGCAGGGGAAAGGGAGACCCAGTACTTC
few	.	TRBV7-9	TRBJ2-7	15	CASSQSGGNSYEQYF	TGTGCCAGCAGCCAGTCGGGCGGGAACTCCTACGAGCAGTACTTC